The entry below gives a single T cell receptor beta chain sequence along with its context. Its antigen specificity is not known. The sample holds no much larger clone one base away, and base qualities are not on file. Other DNA variants within this sample encode the same CDR3. This specimen belongs to a study of a mutant IDH1 vaccine in newly diagnosed glioma (dated by TCRdb to about 2021). Background on the whole study: Vaccination was initiated 4-6 weeks after radiotherapy alone, or concurrently with temozolomide cycles in the chemotherapy-containing groups. Of the roughly 31 treated patients, approximately 62% were male and approximately 38% were female, and the mean age was approximately 37 years. Six visits were used for peripheral blood collection: V03 (baseline), V05, V07, V10, V12 and V13. Longitudinal TCRB deep sequencing was performed for approximately 24 treated patients wherever samples were available for exploratory analyses. Prior to enrollment, standard therapy consisting of radiotherapy alone, temozolomide alone, or radiochemotherapy with temozolomide had been administered to patients, with the combination being received by most patients. The week-35 safety follow-up took place at visit V12, and the week-47 end of study took place at visit V13.

CDR1 and CDR2 (SGHRS, YFSETQ) derive from the germline V gene. Spanning cysteine to phenylalanine, the CDR3 consists of 14 amino acids. Only CDR3 DNA remains: 42 bases, in frame from the first base. V was cut back by 0 bases and J by 2 bases, leaving a gap of 5 bases between them. Preparation of the library involved the immunoSEQ multiplex PCR assay. The hsTCRB Kit was used according to the manufacturer's protocol to amplify rearranged TCR beta chain sequences. TCRB libraries were sequenced on an Illumina MiSeq. Regarding the original processing steps: The proprietary platform of the kit vendor was used for demultiplexing, trimming and gene mapping. Here the immuneACCESS table is served through TCRdb, limited to in-frame sequences with V and J called. Missing clones are a known gap in these copies; in checked studies unresolved V genes cover under half, and the rest lacks a known reason. The DNA gave D and trimming, while V, J and clone size come from that table. Counted in this sample were about 94,000 clones; nearly 90% of them appeared once. 0.77% of the sample lies in the top ten.

General findings and caveats noted by the study authors: It was noted by the authors that analyses of patient blood samples could not be reproduced owing to sample limitations. Availability determined which PBMC samples were chosen for TCRB deep sequencing. Across multiple MHC alleles, vaccine-induced immune responses were seen in around 93% of patients. Pseudoprogression seemed to be unrelated to changes in the top peripheral T cell clonotypes found by TCRB sequencing.

The sample's time point, from its label and the paper: week 47, end of study. Every vaccine dose consisted of 300 ug of a 20-mer mutant IDH1 peptide in Montanide, administered subcutaneously together with topical imiquimod. Patients were given eight vaccinations, in weeks 1, 3, 5, 7, 11, 15, 19 and 23, which matched visits V03 through V10. All donors had newly diagnosed IDH1-mutant astrocytomas of WHO grade 3 or 4 that showed loss of nuclear ATRX. The samples were drawn from NOA16, a multicentre, single-arm, open-label phase I trial in Germany that tested a mutant IDH1 peptide vaccine in humans for the first time. Genomic DNA for TCRB sequencing was extracted from EDTA blood using the DNeasy Blood and Tissue Kit.

The input for sequencing was PBMCs, taken from a glioma patient whose treatment included an IDH1 peptide vaccine. Recombination joined TRBV5-1 with TRBJ2-2; the D gene is not confidently resolved. The TCR sequence derives from a woman aged 50 to 60 with glioma. For the CDR3, the sequence is CASSLGGNTGELFF. At the DNA level, the sequence is TGCGCCAGCAGCTTGGGGGGTAACACCGGGGAGCTGTTTTTT.